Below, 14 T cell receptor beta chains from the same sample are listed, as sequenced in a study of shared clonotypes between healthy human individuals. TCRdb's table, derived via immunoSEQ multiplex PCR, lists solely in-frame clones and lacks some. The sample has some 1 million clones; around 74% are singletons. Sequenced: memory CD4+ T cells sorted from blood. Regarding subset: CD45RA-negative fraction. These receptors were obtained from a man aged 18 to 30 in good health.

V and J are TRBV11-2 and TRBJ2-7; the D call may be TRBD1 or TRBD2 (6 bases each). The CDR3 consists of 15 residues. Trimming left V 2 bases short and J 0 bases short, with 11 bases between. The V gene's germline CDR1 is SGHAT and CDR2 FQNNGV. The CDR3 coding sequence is TGTGCCAGCAGCTTAAGGGGGGCCATCTCCTACGAGCAGTACTTC. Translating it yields CASSLRGAISYEQYF.

CDR3 DNA: TGTGCCAGCAGCGGGCTGGGCCCCACTGAAGCTTTCTTT. Its translation: CASSGLGPTEAFF. The chain carries TRBV27 and TRBJ1-1; no clear D gene. Trimming shortened V by 6 bases and J by 4 bases, and 12 bases separated the two germline ends. Per the germline V gene, CDR1 is MNHEY and CDR2 is SMNVEV (reference sequence). The CDR3 consists of 13 residues.

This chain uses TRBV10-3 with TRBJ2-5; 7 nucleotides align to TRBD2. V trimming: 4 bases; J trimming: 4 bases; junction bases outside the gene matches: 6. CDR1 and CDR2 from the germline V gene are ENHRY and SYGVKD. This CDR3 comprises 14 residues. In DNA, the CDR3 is TGTGCCATCAGTGGGACCGGCGGGAGAGAGACCCAGTACTTC. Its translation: CAISGTGGRETQYF.

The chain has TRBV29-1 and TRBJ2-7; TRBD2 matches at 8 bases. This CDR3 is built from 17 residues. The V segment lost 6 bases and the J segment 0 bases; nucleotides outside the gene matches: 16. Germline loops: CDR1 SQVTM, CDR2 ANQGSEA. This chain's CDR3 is CSVGGVFERESSYEQYF. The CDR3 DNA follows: TGCAGCGTCGGAGGGGTTTTCGAGCGGGAGAGCTCCTACGAGCAGTACTTC.

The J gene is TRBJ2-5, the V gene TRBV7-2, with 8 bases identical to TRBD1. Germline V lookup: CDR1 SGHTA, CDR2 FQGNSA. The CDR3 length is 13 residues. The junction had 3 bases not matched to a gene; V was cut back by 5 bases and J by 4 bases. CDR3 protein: CASSRGQGETQYF. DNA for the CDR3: TGTGCCAGCAGCCGAGGACAGGGAGAGACCCAGTACTTC.

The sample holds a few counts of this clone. The CDR3 reads CASSEGLSSGNTIYF. The CDR3 DNA is TGTGCCAGCAGCGAGGGGTTGAGCTCTGGAAACACCATATATTTT. The V and J genes are TRBV9 and TRBJ1-3, with D perhaps matching TRBD1 (5 bases). Germline V gene lookup returns CDR1 SGDLS and CDR2 YYNGEE. The ends were cut back, 3 bases at V and 0 bases at J, with 10 bases in the middle. The CDR3 contains 15 residues.

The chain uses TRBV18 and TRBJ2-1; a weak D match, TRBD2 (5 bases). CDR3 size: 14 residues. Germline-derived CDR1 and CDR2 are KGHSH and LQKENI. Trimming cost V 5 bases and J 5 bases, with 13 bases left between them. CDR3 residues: CASSAGNLDNEQFF. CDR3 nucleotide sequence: TGTGCCAGCTCAGCCGGGAATCTAGACAATGAGCAGTTCTTC.

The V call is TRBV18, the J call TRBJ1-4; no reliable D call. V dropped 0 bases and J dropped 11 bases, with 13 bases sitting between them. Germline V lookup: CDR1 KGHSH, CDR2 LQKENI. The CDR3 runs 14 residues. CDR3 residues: CASSPPTVLGKLFF. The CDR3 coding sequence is TGTGCCAGCTCACCACCCACAGTCCTAGGGAAACTGTTTTTT.

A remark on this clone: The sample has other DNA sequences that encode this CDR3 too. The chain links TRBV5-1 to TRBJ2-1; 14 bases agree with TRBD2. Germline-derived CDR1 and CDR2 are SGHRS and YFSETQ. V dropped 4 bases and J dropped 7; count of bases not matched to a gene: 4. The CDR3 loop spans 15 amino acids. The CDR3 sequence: CASSPGLAGANEQFF. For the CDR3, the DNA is TGCGCCAGCAGCCCGGGACTAGCGGGAGCAAATGAGCAGTTCTTC.

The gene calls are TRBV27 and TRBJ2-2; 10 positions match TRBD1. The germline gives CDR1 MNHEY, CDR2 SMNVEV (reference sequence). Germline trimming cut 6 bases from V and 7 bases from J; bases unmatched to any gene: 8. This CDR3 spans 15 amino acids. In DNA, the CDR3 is TGTGCCAGCAGCCGGACGACAGGGGGCCTCGGGGAGCTGTTTTTT. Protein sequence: CASSRTTGGLGELFF.

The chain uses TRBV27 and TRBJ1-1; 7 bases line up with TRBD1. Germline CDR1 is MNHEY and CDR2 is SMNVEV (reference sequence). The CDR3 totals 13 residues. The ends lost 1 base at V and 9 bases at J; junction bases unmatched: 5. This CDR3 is CASSLYEGAKAFF. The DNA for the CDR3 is TGTGCCAGCAGTTTATATGAGGGGGCCAAAGCTTTCTTT.

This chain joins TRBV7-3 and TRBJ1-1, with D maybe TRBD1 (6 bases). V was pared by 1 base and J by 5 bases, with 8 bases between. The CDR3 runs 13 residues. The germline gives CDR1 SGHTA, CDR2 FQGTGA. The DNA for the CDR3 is TGTGCCAGCAGCTTAAAAGGGGGAACTGAAGCTTTCTTT. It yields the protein CASSLKGGTEAFF.

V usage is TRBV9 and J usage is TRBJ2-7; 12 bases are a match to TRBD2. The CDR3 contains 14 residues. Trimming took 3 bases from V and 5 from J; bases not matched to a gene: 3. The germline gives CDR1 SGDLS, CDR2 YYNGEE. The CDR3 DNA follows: TGTGCCAGCAGCGGGACTAGCGGGAACCACGAGCAGTACTTC. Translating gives CASSGTSGNHEQYF. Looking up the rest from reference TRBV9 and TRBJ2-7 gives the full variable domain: DSGVTQTPKHLITATGQRVTLRCSPRSGDLSVYWYQQSLDQGLQFLIQYYNGEERAKGNILERFSAQQFPDLHSELNLSSLELGDSALYFCASSGTSGNHEQYFGPGTRLTVT.

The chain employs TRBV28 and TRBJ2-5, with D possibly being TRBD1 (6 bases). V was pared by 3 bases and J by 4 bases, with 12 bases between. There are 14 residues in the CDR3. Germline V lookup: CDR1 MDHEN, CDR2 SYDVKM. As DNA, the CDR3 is TGTGCCAGCAGTTTGCCTGGACAGCGAGAGACCCAGTACTTC. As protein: CASSLPGQRETQYF.